The present T cell receptor beta chain was sequenced within a study of blood T cell repertoires in COVID-19. Study-level background: There were acute and convalescent COVID-19 samples, and they came from the United States, Italy and Spain. The analysed material was cDNA or gDNA that came from T cells, B-cell-depleted T cells, or PBMCs.

Authors' processing steps: Amplification from reference gene primers served as the basis for estimated nucleated cell counts. Here immunoSEQ multiplex PCR was the method, and the copy in TCRdb shows in-frame clones only, minus some. Clone size and the V and J calls come from that table; the DNA yielded D and trimming. The sample has about 160,000 clones, about nine tenths seen once. The CDR3 is made up of 15 amino acids. V trimming: 2 bases; J trimming: 0 bases; junction bases outside the gene matches: 3. CDR1 is SGHVS and CDR2 is FNYEAQ in the germline V gene. This sequence joins TRBV7-6 and TRBJ2-7; 8 bases align to TRBD1. Sample: peripheral blood. This clonotype was sampled from a man younger than 30 with acute or convalescent COVID-19. CDR3: CASSLRTGSSYEQYF. The DNA for the CDR3 is TGTGCCAGCAGCTTAAGGACAGGGAGCTCCTACGAGCAGTACTTC.